This T cell receptor beta chain derives from a study of cytomegalovirus exposure and HLA in healthy donors. The overall study: An analysis done earlier identified more than 90 million unique TCR beta sequences from approximately 200 million T cells. Findings and caveats of the study: The authors listed 164 TCR beta chains as cytomegalovirus-associated. HLA restriction was apparent for most CMV-associated TCR beta chains in a later analysis.

On this clone: The antigen is unknown. Sequence at one end of the junction differs from germline and may be a read error. The same CDR3 can be traced to other DNA sequences in this sample.

Donors were ostensibly healthy at sampling, although undocumented immune exposures were probable. The PCR had 60 Vbeta and 13 Jbeta primers. Sequencing used immunoSEQ multiplex PCR; TCRdb keeps in-frame clones, though not all of them. Its listing shows 50,000 to 70,000 clones. The germline gives CDR1 MGHDK, CDR2 SYGVNS. The CDR3 contains 14 residues. This sequence was found in a woman aged 18-29 years in good health and CMV-seronegative. The sequencing sample was made of PBMCs. V and J are TRBV25-1 and TRBJ1-6, with 7 positions matching TRBD1. The CDR3 nucleotides read TGTGCCAGCAGTGGGGACAGTATTATTTCACCCCTACACTTT. It translates to CASSGDSIISPLHF.